Below are 27 T cell receptor beta chains sequenced from a single sample in a study of cytomegalovirus exposure and HLA in healthy donors. PCR primers comprised 60 Vbeta and 13 Jbeta primers. Profiling relied on immunoSEQ multiplex PCR, and the TCRdb table lists in-frame clones only, not all of them. The profile shows about 190,000 clones, about three quarters of them singletons. The sequencing input was PBMCs. The receptors were sampled from a woman in her 40s in good health and CMV-seronegative.

J is TRBJ1-1 and V is TRBV11-3, with D perhaps matching TRBD1 (5 bases). The CDR3 totals 16 residues. V lost 7 bases, J lost 1 base, and 19 bases lay in between. Germline V gene lookup returns CDR1 SGHNT and CDR2 YENEEA. The CDR3: CASISGSQGGNTEAFF. Here the CDR3 DNA reads TGTGCCAGCATCTCCGGTAGTCAGGGTGGGAACACTGAAGCTTTCTTT.

V and J are TRBV19 and TRBJ2-3; 9 positions match TRBD2. Looked up from germline, CDR1 is LNHDA and CDR2 is SQIVND (reference sequence). J gave up 2 bases and V 7 bases, and 7 bases lay outside the gene matches. CDR3 length: 15 residues. The CDR3 sequence is CASNRGTSPTDTQYF. The CDR3, as DNA: TGTGCCAGTAACCGCGGGACTAGCCCCACAGATACGCAGTATTTT.

CDR3 coding DNA: TGTGCCAGCAGCGTAAGGGGGGGGGATGGCTACACCTTC. Protein: CASSVRGGDGYTF. V is TRBV9 and J is TRBJ1-2; possibly TRBD1 for D (6 bases). Germline-derived CDR1 and CDR2 are SGDLS and YYNGEE. V was clipped by 1 base and J by 6 bases, with 10 bases between them. There are 13 residues in the CDR3.

This chain joins TRBV9 and TRBJ2-2; TRBD1 matches 7 bases. The length of the CDR3 is 16 residues. Per the germline V gene, CDR1 is SGDLS and CDR2 is YYNGEE. With 4 bases clipped from V and 2 bases from J, the junction kept 8 bases outside the gene matches. Here the CDR3 reads CASSPMGQLNTGELFF. CDR3 coding DNA: TGTGCCAGCAGCCCTATGGGACAGCTTAACACCGGGGAGCTGTTTTTT.

This chain uses TRBV6-1 with TRBJ1-2; 8 positions match TRBD1. The CDR3 spans 13 residues. Unmatched junction bases numbered 7, after V lost 6 bases and J lost 7 bases. CDR1 and CDR2 from the germline V gene are MNHNS and SASEGT. The CDR3 region is CASRGQAWSGYTF. The CDR3 bases are TGTGCCAGCAGGGGACAGGCTTGGTCTGGCTACACCTTC.

This chain joins TRBV30 and TRBJ1-1; D perhaps matches TRBD1 (6 bases). The V gene lost 3 bases and the J gene lost 3 bases, with 11 bases spanning the gap. This CDR3 comprises 13 residues. CDR1 and CDR2 from the germline V gene are GTSNPN and SVGIG (reference sequence). CDR3 residues: CAWRTGIDTEAFF. Here the CDR3 DNA reads TGTGCCTGGAGGACAGGAATCGACACTGAAGCTTTCTTT.

This chain connects TRBV5-4 to TRBJ2-1, with D perhaps matching TRBD2 (8 bases). The germline CDR1 and CDR2 sequences are SGHNT and YYREEE (reference sequence). The CDR3 runs 16 residues. Trimming took off 3 bases at V and 3 bases at J, with 16 bases between the two ends. The CDR3 region has the DNA TGTGCCAGCAGCTCGGGGGGGCAGGGGGTCTACAATGAGCAGTTCTTC. This translates into CASSSGGQGVYNEQFF.

The chain carries TRBV10-3 and TRBJ2-1; 15 bases map to TRBD2. This CDR3 contains 19 residues. The germline V gene encodes CDR1 ENHRY and CDR2 SYGVKD. The trim removed 0 bases at V and 7 bases at J, leaving 10 bases unmatched. Here the CDR3 reads CAISESVRTGTSGRNEQFF. In DNA, the CDR3 is TGTGCCATCAGTGAGTCTGTCCGAACCGGGACTAGCGGGAGGAATGAGCAGTTCTTC.

V gene TRBV7-6 combines with J gene TRBJ2-7; TRBD2 might be the D (7 bases). V gave up 5 bases and J gave up 0 bases, with 14 bases separating them. The CDR3 covers 15 residues. From germline, CDR1 is SGHVS and CDR2 FNYEAQ. The CDR3 is CASSGRGGASYEQYV. CDR3 nucleotide sequence: TGTGCCAGCAGCGGTAGGGGGGGGGCCTCCTACGAGCAGTACGTC.

V and J are TRBV9 and TRBJ2-3; the match to TRBD2 covers 11 bases. Germline trimming cut 0 bases from V and 7 bases from J; bases unmatched to any gene: 7. CDR1 and CDR2 from the germline V gene are SGDLS and YYNGEE. This CDR3 is 16 amino acids long. The CDR3 nucleotides read TGTGCCAGCAGCGTAGCCGGGACTAGCGGAACCCATACGCAGTATTTT. As protein: CASSVAGTSGTHTQYF.

In DNA, the CDR3 is TGTGCCAGCAGCCCCAAGTTGGTAGCGGGGTACAATGAGCAGTTCTTC. As protein: CASSPKLVAGYNEQFF. The V and J genes are TRBV7-3 and TRBJ2-1; 8 nucleotides line up with TRBD2. Unmatched junction bases numbered 10, after V lost 5 bases and J lost 4 bases. Germline V lookup: CDR1 SGHTA, CDR2 FQGTGA. CDR3 length equals 16 residues.

As concerns this clone: A junction boundary mismatches the germline segment, possibly from a read error. The chain combines TRBV7-9 with TRBJ2-3; the match to TRBD2 covers 9 bases. The CDR3 spans 17 residues. Germline values: CDR1 SEHNR, CDR2 FQNEAQ (reference sequence). The CDR3 here is CSSSLAGAGGRSDTQYF. CDR3 DNA sequence: TGTTCCAGCAGCTTAGCGGGAGCGGGCGGTCGGTCAGATACGCAGTATTTT.

This clone has a handful of counts. J is TRBJ1-2 and V is TRBV30; weak D call: TRBD1 (6 bases). Germline lookup yields CDR1 GTSNPN and CDR2 SVGIG (reference sequence). The CDR3 extends over 15 amino acids. V lost 4 bases and J 8 bases, leaving 23 bases between the germline ends. The CDR3 here is CAWKRQELGSRGYTF. Written as DNA, the CDR3 is TGTGCCTGGAAAAGACAGGAATTGGGGTCTAGAGGCTACACCTTC.

This chain joins TRBV11-2 and TRBJ1-4; D gene ambiguous. V was pared by 5 bases and J by 7 bases, with 11 bases between. Germline V gene lookup returns CDR1 SGHAT and CDR2 FQNNGV. This CDR3 has 13 amino acids. For the CDR3, the DNA is TGTGCCAGCAGCCCCGTTGGAGGTGAAAAACTGTTTTTT. Its translation is CASSPVGGEKLFF.

This clone showed up just a few times. The rearrangement joins TRBV29-1 to TRBJ1-1, with D possibly TRBD1 on 5 matching bases. CDR1 and CDR2 from the germline V gene are SQVTM and ANQGSEA. This CDR3 is 12 amino acids long. V was clipped by 0 bases and J by 11 bases, with 13 bases between them. CDR3 DNA sequence: TGCAGCGTTGAAGATGGGGCACCTGGGGCTTTCTTT. It encodes CSVEDGAPGAFF.

The chain employs TRBV29-1 and TRBJ2-7, with a tentative D call TRBD1 (6 bases). The CDR3 loop spans 12 amino acids. From germline, CDR1 is SQVTM and CDR2 ANQGSEA. V gave up 7 bases and J gave up 6 bases, with 16 bases separating them. CDR3: CSALQQGLEQYF. CDR3 coding DNA: TGCAGCGCTCTTCAACAGGGCCTCGAGCAGTACTTC.

Only one count was recorded for this clone. The V gene is TRBV4-1, the J gene TRBJ2-2, with TRBD2 identical over 7 bases. Trimming cost V 0 bases and J 2 bases; bases outside gene matches: 9. Germline CDR1 is MGHRA and CDR2 is YSYEKL. The CDR3 sequence is 18 residues long. The CDR3 coding sequence is TGCGCCAGCAGCCAAGATCTGGTGGGAGGGCTAAACACCGGGGAGCTGTTTTTT. It codes for CASSQDLVGGLNTGELFF.

V is TRBV4-2 and J is TRBJ1-3; D may be TRBD1 (5 bases). The CDR3 is 15 amino acids. CDR1 is LGHNA and CDR2 is YNFKEQ in the germline V gene. Trimming removed 5 bases from V and 3 bases from J, with 14 bases in between. CDR3 sequence reads: CASSFGGGDGNTIYF. The CDR3 nucleotides read TGTGCCAGCAGCTTTGGGGGAGGGGATGGAAACACCATATATTTT.

The chain carries TRBV7-2 and TRBJ2-1; 12 bases line up with TRBD2. The CDR3 is 17 amino acids. The trim removed 5 bases at V and 5 bases at J, leaving 10 bases unmatched. The germline V gene encodes CDR1 SGHTA and CDR2 FQGNSA. CDR3 DNA: TGTGCCAGCAGCCACCGGACTAGCGGGGTCGTCGACAATGAGCAGTTCTTC. Protein product: CASSHRTSGVVDNEQFF.

V is TRBV7-3 and J is TRBJ1-6, with 8 bases identical to TRBD1. Germline values: CDR1 SGHTA, CDR2 FQGTGA. V lost 0 bases and J lost 7; bases outside the gene matches: 8. The CDR3 is 17 residues long. DNA of the CDR3: TGTGCCAGCAGCTTAACAGGAGGGGGACAGGAGAATTCACCCCTCCACTTT. This codes for CASSLTGGGQENSPLHF.

This clone was seen only a few times. The junction and the germline gene differ at one end; a read error may be behind it. The rearrangement joins TRBV7-8 to TRBJ1-2; D is undetermined. The length of the CDR3 is 13 residues. CDR1 SGHVS and CDR2 FQNEAQ come from the germline V gene. CDR3 bases: TGTGCCAGCAGCTTAGGGGTGGCAGGCACTCCATTCTTC. Its protein product is CASSLGVAGTPFF.

The chain couples TRBV5-5 to TRBJ2-1, with 12 bases lining up with TRBD2. With V trimmed by 4 bases and J by 7 bases, 6 bases remained unmatched. The germline V gene has CDR1 SGHKS and CDR2 YYEKEE (reference sequence). CDR3 length: 15 residues. This CDR3 reads CASSPSGRAENEQFF. CDR3 coding DNA: TGTGCCAGCAGCCCTAGCGGGAGGGCCGAGAATGAGCAGTTCTTC.

This clone has only one observation. The V and J genes are TRBV15 and TRBJ1-2; 10 bases are a match to TRBD1. Germline values: CDR1 LNHNV, CDR2 YYDKDF (reference sequence). V gave up 3 bases and J gave up 7 bases; unmatched junction bases: 2. CDR3 length: 13 residues. This CDR3 reads CATSRGQGLGYTF. As DNA, the CDR3 is TGTGCCACCAGCAGGGGACAGGGGCTTGGCTACACCTTC.

V and J are TRBV4-1 and TRBJ2-1; 14 bases match TRBD2. The CDR3 loop spans 16 amino acids. V lost 4 bases to trimming and J lost 4 bases; unmatched junction nucleotides: 3. The germline CDR1 and CDR2 sequences are MGHRA and YSYEKL. The CDR3 protein is CASSPGTSGGYNEQFF. Here the CDR3 DNA reads TGCGCCAGCAGCCCCGGGACTAGCGGGGGATACAATGAGCAGTTCTTC.

The rearrangement joins TRBV7-8 to TRBJ1-1, with D possibly being TRBD1 (6 bases). The V and J ends lost 3 bases and 8 bases respectively, with 10 bases between them. The CDR3 is 12 residues long. CDR1 SGHVS and CDR2 FQNEAQ come from the germline V gene. CDR3 protein: CASSFGTLEAFF. The CDR3 nucleotides read TGTGCCAGCAGCTTCGGGACATTAGAAGCTTTCTTT.

The chain couples TRBV5-6 to TRBJ2-2; D possibly corresponds to TRBD2 (5 bases). The CDR3 extends over 14 amino acids. Per the germline V gene, CDR1 is SGHDT and CDR2 is YYEEEE. Deletions cut 1 base from V and 6 bases from J, with 10 bases between. The CDR3 sequence is CASSLQGSAGELFF. The CDR3, as DNA: TGTGCCAGCAGCTTGCAAGGGAGCGCCGGGGAGCTGTTTTTT.

The genes are TRBV9 and TRBJ2-1, with D possibly TRBD2 on 6 matching bases. V lost 0 bases to trimming and J lost 0 bases, with 10 bases between them. The CDR3 has 16 residues. Per the germline V gene, CDR1 is SGDLS and CDR2 is YYNGEE. CDR3: CASSVGVGLSYNEQFF. CDR3 in DNA: TGTGCCAGCAGCGTAGGCGTGGGACTCTCCTACAATGAGCAGTTCTTC.